What follows is one TCR beta chain and its context. The sample belongs to a study of OX40 agonist ivuxolimab in advanced cancers. This CDR3 region has 15 residues. With 5 bases removed from V and 4 bases from J, the gap between germline ends came to 16 bases. Looked up from germline, CDR1 is SGDLS and CDR2 is YYNGEE. The table came from immunoSEQ multiplex PCR; TCRdb's copy has only in-frame clones and leaves some out. In the table there are 15,000 to 20,000 clones, more than 75% of which are singletons. The TCR was taken from an adult with an advanced solid tumor such as melanoma, head and neck, liver or kidney cancer. The chain carries TRBV9 and TRBJ1-5; TRBD1 might be the D (6 bases). The material was CD4+ or CD8+ T cells sorted from blood, obtained in a trial of the OX40 agonist ivuxolimab. The CDR3 reads CASSFWGQVNQPQHF. The CDR3 DNA reads as TGTGCCAGCAGTTTTTGGGGACAAGTTAATCAGCCCCAGCATTTT.